The 22 T cell receptor beta chains reported below all come from one sample, sequenced in a study of shared clonotypes between healthy human individuals. The assay was immunoSEQ multiplex PCR, and TCRdb's table has in-frame clones only and misses some. The profile covers about 580,000 clones, with more than 95% appearing a single time and 0.3% taken by the ten largest. CD45RO-negative, CCR7-positively selected cells formed the naive CD8 fraction, excluding terminally differentiated effector memory CD45RA+ cells. Sequencing was carried out using naive CD8+ T cells sorted from blood. The receptors stem from a man aged 25-40 years in good health.

The rearrangement uses TRBV13 and TRBJ2-7, with D uncertain. Trimming removed 1 base at V and 5 bases at J, with 12 bases between. This CDR3 contains 14 residues. The germline V gene encodes CDR1 PRHDT and CDR2 FYEKMQ (reference sequence). In nucleotides, the CDR3 is TGTGCCAGCAGCTTAGTTTATCTGCCACACGAGCAGTACTTC. This gives the protein CASSLVYLPHEQYF.

V and J are TRBV7-9 and TRBJ2-3, with D maybe TRBD2 (5 bases). Deletions cut 8 bases from V and 3 bases from J, with 18 bases between. Germline V CDR1 and CDR2: SEHNR, FQNEAQ (reference sequence). The CDR3 is made up of 15 amino acids. The CDR3 coding sequence is TGTGCCAGCGCCTATTTAGGAGGAGTAACAGATACGCAGTATTTT. It encodes CASAYLGGVTDTQYF.

This chain joins TRBV25-1 and TRBJ1-1, with 10 positions matching TRBD1. Germline loops: CDR1 MGHDK, CDR2 SYGVNS. The CDR3 loop spans 17 amino acids. Trimming took 1 base from V and 0 from J; bases not matched to a gene: 5. The CDR3 is CASSESLGQGMNTEAFF. The CDR3 region has the DNA TGTGCCAGCAGTGAATCCCTGGGACAGGGGATGAACACTGAAGCTTTCTTT.

The chain is built from TRBV27 and TRBJ2-2, with 8 bases that match TRBD2. The V and J ends lost 6 bases and 5 bases, in that order; junction bases with no gene match: 2. CDR1 and CDR2 from the germline V gene are MNHEY and SMNVEV (reference sequence). The CDR3 loop spans 13 amino acids. The CDR3 DNA reads as TGTGCCAGCAGACTAGCGGTGACCGGGGAGCTGTTTTTT. Translating gives CASRLAVTGELFF.

With respect to this clone: Other DNA sequences in the same sample also yield this CDR3. The rearrangement joins TRBV7-9 to TRBJ2-7; unclear D gene. The CDR3 extends over 12 amino acids. The germline V gene has CDR1 SEHNR and CDR2 FQNEAQ (reference sequence). V lost 2 bases, J lost 0 bases, and 2 bases lay in between. As DNA, the CDR3 is TGTGCCAGCAGCTTAACCTCCTACGAGCAGTACTTC. This encodes CASSLTSYEQYF.

The chain combines TRBV14 with TRBJ2-5, with D possibly TRBD2 on 7 matching bases. In germline, CDR1 is SGHDN, CDR2 FVKESK. Trimming removed 0 bases at V and 5 bases at J, with 19 bases between. The CDR3 totals 17 residues. CDR3 residues: CASSQDEGEGPWETQYF. The CDR3 nucleotides are TGTGCCAGCAGCCAAGATGAGGGGGAGGGCCCCTGGGAGACCCAGTACTTC.

The chain employs TRBV2 and TRBJ1-4, with TRBD1 matching 8 bases. CDR3 length: 15 amino acids. Losses at the gene ends were 8 bases for V and 5 bases for J; bases not matched to a gene: 10. Germline CDR1 reads SNHLY; CDR2 reads FYNNEI. CDR3: CASLVDGQGNEKLFF. DNA for the CDR3: TGTGCCAGCCTCGTAGATGGACAGGGAAATGAAAAACTGTTTTTT. Drawing the rest from reference TRBV2 and TRBJ1-4, the complete variable domain is EPEVTQTPSHQVTQMGQEVILRCVPISNHLYFYWYRQILGQKVEFLVSFYNNEISEKSEIFDDQFSVERPDGSNFTLKIRSTKLEDSAMYFCASLVDGQGNEKLFFGSGTQLSVL.

This rearrangement joins TRBV7-9 to TRBJ2-7, with 8 bases fitting TRBD1. J gave up 6 bases and V 2 bases, and 15 bases lay outside the gene matches. The germline V gene has CDR1 SEHNR and CDR2 FQNEAQ (reference sequence). The CDR3 is made up of 17 amino acids. CDR3 sequence (DNA): TGTGCCAGCAGCTTACTATTTGGACAGGGACCGGACGTCGAGCAGTACTTC. Translating it yields CASSLLFGQGPDVEQYF.

The CDR3 sequence: CATSRGLAGVSHEQFF. CDR3 bases: TGTGCCACCAGCAGGGGACTAGCGGGAGTCTCCCATGAGCAGTTCTTC. The V call is TRBV15, the J call TRBJ2-1, with 14 bases fitting TRBD2. This CDR3 is 16 amino acids long. Germline assignment: CDR1 LNHNV and CDR2 YYDKDF (reference sequence). V trimming: 3 bases; J trimming: 8 bases; junction bases outside the gene matches: 6.

V is TRBV5-5 and J is TRBJ1-2, with 8 bases that match TRBD1. The germline CDR1 and CDR2 sequences are SGHKS and YYEKEE (reference sequence). The CDR3 runs to 12 residues. J lost 6 bases, V lost 4 bases, and 2 bases had no gene match. CDR3 in DNA: TGTGCCAGCAGCCCAGGGGGCAATGGCTACACCTTC. Encoded protein: CASSPGGNGYTF.

The CDR3 protein is CASSLLPGDEAFF. The DNA for the CDR3 is TGTGCCAGCAGCTTGTTACCTGGGGATGAAGCTTTCTTT. The chain is built from TRBV7-9 and TRBJ1-1; no clear D gene. The CDR3 extends over 13 amino acids. From germline, CDR1 is SEHNR and CDR2 FQNEAQ (reference sequence). Trimming removed 3 bases from V and 7 bases from J, with 12 bases in between.

The J gene is TRBJ2-7, the V gene TRBV5-6; D might be TRBD1 (6 bases). V was shortened by 7 bases and J by 3 bases, with 20 bases between the two germline ends. From germline, CDR1 is SGHDT and CDR2 YYEEEE. The CDR3 consists of 15 residues. The CDR3 reads CASSSPGQVGYEQYF. The CDR3 DNA reads as TGTGCCAGCTCGAGCCCGGGACAAGTCGGCTACGAGCAGTACTTC.

This chain connects TRBV4-2 to TRBJ1-2, with D possibly TRBD1 on 6 matching bases. This CDR3 has 14 residues. V was clipped by 3 bases and J by 0 bases, with 8 bases between them. Germline CDR1 is LGHNA and CDR2 is YNFKEQ. CDR3 nucleotide sequence: TGTGCCAGCAGCCACCGGACAGCTAACTATGGCTACACCTTC. Its translation is CASSHRTANYGYTF.

This clone came up once. V and J are TRBV4-1 and TRBJ2-7; D uncertain. Germline CDR1 and CDR2: MGHRA and YSYEKL. The V gene lost 0 bases and the J gene lost 0 bases, with 9 bases spanning the gap. CDR3 length: 15 residues. The CDR3 DNA follows: TGCGCCAGCAGCCAAGAGGACGTGCCCTCCTACGAGCAGTACTTC. Protein product: CASSQEDVPSYEQYF.

The chain joins TRBV6-5 to TRBJ2-1; TRBD2 matches 8 bases. CDR1 is MNHEY, CDR2 SVGAGI, per germline. Trimming took 0 bases from V and 4 from J; bases not matched to a gene: 5. This CDR3 region has 16 residues. The CDR3 is CASSYSSAGGYNEQFF. The CDR3 bases are TGTGCCAGCAGTTACTCGAGTGCGGGAGGTTACAATGAGCAGTTCTTC.

This chain connects TRBV4-1 to TRBJ2-7; D gene ambiguous. Germline V gene lookup returns CDR1 MGHRA and CDR2 YSYEKL. This CDR3 region has 13 residues. The V gene lost 2 bases and the J gene lost 4 bases, with 9 bases spanning the gap. As DNA, the CDR3 is TGCGCCAGCAGCCAACCGACGGAATACGAGCAGTACTTC. This encodes CASSQPTEYEQYF.

CDR3 coding DNA: TGTGCCAGCAGCGCGCTTCCGGGACAGTCCTACGAGCAGTACTTC. Translation: CASSALPGQSYEQYF. J is TRBJ2-7 and V is TRBV7-9, with TRBD1 matching 7 bases. The germline CDR1 and CDR2 sequences are SEHNR and FQNEAQ (reference sequence). V shed 5 bases, J shed 1 base, and the junction held 8 bases outside the gene matches. The CDR3 runs 15 residues.

The V and J genes are TRBV11-2 and TRBJ2-7, with 11 bases identical to TRBD2. The CDR3 covers 15 residues. Trimming took 3 bases from V and 7 from J; bases not matched to a gene: 8. Germline assignment: CDR1 SGHAT and CDR2 FQNNGV. The CDR3: CASSFSGRASMEQYF. As DNA, the CDR3 is TGTGCCAGCAGCTTTAGCGGGAGGGCCTCGATGGAGCAGTACTTC.

The CDR3: CASSEALRRTYNEQFF. Written as DNA, the CDR3 is TGTGCCAGCAGTGAAGCGCTGAGAAGGACCTACAATGAGCAGTTCTTC. The chain links TRBV6-1 to TRBJ2-1; D remains unclear. This CDR3 region has 16 residues. Germline CDR1 is MNHNS and CDR2 is SASEGT. Trimming cost V 0 bases and J 2 bases, with 11 bases left between them.

The chain employs TRBV2 and TRBJ2-1; D may match TRBD1 or TRBD2 (6 bases each). Germline V gene lookup returns CDR1 SNHLY and CDR2 FYNNEI. Trimming took off 8 bases at V and 13 bases at J, with 12 bases between the two ends. The CDR3 covers 10 residues. Here the CDR3 DNA reads TGTGCCAGCCTGAGGGGGGTTCAGTTCTTC. It codes for CASLRGVQFF. Looking up the rest from reference TRBV2 and TRBJ2-1 gives the full variable domain: EPEVTQTPSHQVTQMGQEVILRCVPISNHLYFYWYRQILGQKVEFLVSFYNNEISEKSEIFDDQFSVERPDGSNFTLKIRSTKLEDSAMYFCASLRGVQFFGPGTRLTVL.

The gene calls are TRBV4-1 and TRBJ2-7; 8 bases are shared with TRBD2. Germline trimming cut 1 base from V and 3 bases from J; bases unmatched to any gene: 5. Germline CDR1 is MGHRA and CDR2 is YSYEKL. This CDR3 has 15 amino acids. The CDR3 DNA sequence: TGCGCCAGCAGCCAAGGAGCGGGACTAGTCTACGAGCAGTACTTC. Translated: CASSQGAGLVYEQYF.

The rearrangement joins TRBV13 to TRBJ2-7, with 12 nucleotides matching TRBD2. The CDR3 spans 15 residues. The V segment lost 5 bases and the J segment 3 bases; nucleotides outside the gene matches: 5. CDR1 PRHDT and CDR2 FYEKMQ come from the germline V gene (reference sequence). The CDR3 reads CASSMGLAGIYEQYF. The CDR3 coding sequence is TGTGCCAGCAGCATGGGACTAGCGGGCATCTACGAGCAGTACTTC.